These T cell receptor beta chains were read from a single sample in a study of cytomegalovirus exposure and HLA in healthy donors. Profiled with immunoSEQ multiplex PCR; TCRdb holds only in-frame clones, not every one. The sample lists over 65,000 clones, over 70% seen once, with roughly 7.2% in the top ten. Specimen: PBMCs. The receptors shown here come from a woman in her thirties or forties in good health and CMV-seronegative. The CDR3 runs from the conserved cysteine through the conserved F or W. D genes are given only for firm matches. Expanded clones get a size class; other rows say once, few or many, or leave the size out.

DNA | CDR3 | D | J | V | length | size
TGTGCCAGCAGCGTAGGGACTAGCGGGACCTCTGAGCAGTTCTTC | CASSVGTSGTSEQFF | TRBD2 | TRBJ2-1 | TRBV9 | 15 | .
TGTGCCAGCAGCCTCACAGGGGGCCCCTACGAGCAGTACTTC | CASSLTGGPYEQYF | TRBD1 | TRBJ2-7 | TRBV5-6 | 14 | few
TGTGCCCATAGGGCGGGGGCGCGGGAGCAGTACTTC | CAHRAGAREQYF | . | TRBJ2-7 | TRBV30 | 12 | .
TGTGCCAGCAGCGTAGGAAGCGGGGGGCCCCCTGGGGCCAACGTCCTGACTTTC | CASSVGSGGPPGANVLTF | TRBD2 | TRBJ2-6 | TRBV9 | 18 | .
TGTGCCAGTAGTATCAGGCCGGATAGCAATCAGCCCCAGCATTTT | CASSIRPDSNQPQHF | . | TRBJ1-5 | TRBV19 | 15 | .
TGTGCCAGTACCCCGGGACAGGGGGGCTATAGCAATCAGCCCCAGCATTTT | CASTPGQGGYSNQPQHF | TRBD1 | TRBJ1-5 | TRBV19 | 17 | .
TGTGCCAGTAGTATAATGGGGGGCCAAGAGACCCAGTACTTC | CASSIMGGQETQYF | . | TRBJ2-5 | TRBV19 | 14 | .
TGTGCCATCAGTGGAGGGAGCTATGGCTACACCTTC | CAISGGSYGYTF | . | TRBJ1-2 | TRBV10-3 | 12 | .
TGCGCCAGCAGCCAGGGGACAGGCACAGATACGCAGTATTTT | CASSQGTGTDTQYF | TRBD1 | TRBJ2-3 | TRBV4-3 | 14 | .
TGTGCCTGGAGTGTAAATTTTGGCAGTGTTTACACTGAAGCTTTCTTT | CAWSVNFGSVYTEAFF | . | TRBJ1-1 | TRBV30 | 16 | .
TGTGCCAGCAGTTACCTAGGGGGCGATAGGGAAAAACTGTTTTTT | CASSYLGGDREKLFF | TRBD1 | TRBJ1-4 | TRBV6-6 | 15 | .
TGTGCCAGTAGTTCCCAGGGGGCCCCGAACACTGAAGCTTTCTTT | CASSSQGAPNTEAFF | TRBD1 | TRBJ1-1 | TRBV19 | 15 | .
TGTGCCAGTAGTATTCGGACAGCCGGGGAGACCCAGTACTTC | CASSIRTAGETQYF | . | TRBJ2-5 | TRBV19 | 14 | .
TGCGCCATCGGGGGGGGGTCCCGGTGGTCCTATAATTCACCCCTCCACTTT | CAIGGGSRWSYNSPLHF | . | TRBJ1-6 | TRBV10-1 | 17 | .
TGTGCCAGCAGCCCAGGGGCCTTCAATTACAATGAGCAGTTCTTC | CASSPGAFNYNEQFF | . | TRBJ2-1 | TRBV9 | 15 | .
TGTGCCAGCGGGACAGACACTGGAAACACCATATATTTT | CASGTDTGNTIYF | TRBD1 | TRBJ1-3 | TRBV2 | 13 | few
TGTGCCAGCAGCCCCCGTCCCGGGACAGGGGGTCTGTCCTATAATTCACCCCTCCACTTT | CASSPRPGTGGLSYNSPLHF | TRBD1 | TRBJ1-6 | TRBV14 | 20 | few
TGTGCCAGCAGTTACGCTAGCGGGAGGGCCGGGGAGACCCAGTACTTC | CASSYASGRAGETQYF | TRBD2 | TRBJ2-5 | TRBV6-6 | 16 | .
TGTGCCAGCAGCCCCGGGTTTGGCCTCCAAGAGACCCAGTACTTC | CASSPGFGLQETQYF | . | TRBJ2-5 | TRBV5-6 | 15 | .
TGTGCCAGCAGTTTGGGGAGCTCCTACAATGAGCAGTTCTTC | CASSLGSSYNEQFF | . | TRBJ2-1 | TRBV5-4 | 14 | .
TGTGCCAGCATTGCAGGGGTGGATCAGCCCCAGCATTTT | CASIAGVDQPQHF | . | TRBJ1-5 | TRBV6-9 | 13 | once
TGCAGCGTTGAACCACTACAGGGGAACTATGGCTACACCTTC | CSVEPLQGNYGYTF | TRBD1 | TRBJ1-2 | TRBV29-1 | 14 | few
TGTGCCAGCAGCGAGGGTGGTCACAGAACCTCCGAGCAGTACTTC | CASSEGGHRTSEQYF | . | TRBJ2-7 | TRBV11-3 | 15 | .
TGTGCCAGTAGTATTTTGGCAGGGAGAGGGGGCTCTGGGGCCAACGTCCTGACTTTC | CASSILAGRGGSGANVLTF | . | TRBJ2-6 | TRBV19 | 19 | .
TGTGCCAGCAGCTTAGCGGGAGGCCCTAGCTCCTACAATGAGCAGTTCTTC | CASSLAGGPSSYNEQFF | . | TRBJ2-1 | TRBV7-2 | 17 | .
TGTGCCAGCAGCGCCGATGGGACTAACACAGATACGCAGTATTTT | CASSADGTNTDTQYF | TRBD2 | TRBJ2-3 | TRBV9 | 15 | few
TGTGCCAGCAGCCCCAGGGCCCCCCCGGGACAGGGGTTTACAGATACGCAGTATTTT | CASSPRAPPGQGFTDTQYF | TRBD1 | TRBJ2-3 | TRBV14 | 19 | .
TGCGCCAGCAGCCAAGAGAGGGGTCGCCCGGAGGGGGGCTACACCTTC | CASSQERGRPEGGYTF | . | TRBJ1-2 | TRBV4-1 | 16 | .
TGTGCCAGCAGTGAAGAGAGACACTCTGGAAACACCATATATTTT | CASSEERHSGNTIYF | . | TRBJ1-3 | TRBV6-1 | 15 | .
TGTGCCAGCAGCTTCGAAGTTAGCGGGGAGCTGTTTTTT | CASSFEVSGELFF | . | TRBJ2-2 | TRBV7-9 | 13 | few
TGTGCCAGCAGCTTAGTTCCGGGGTCTCAGCCCCAGCATTTT | CASSLVPGSQPQHF | . | TRBJ1-5 | TRBV7-2 | 14 | .
TGTGCCAGCAGGATAAAATTTTGGCGGGACACCGGGGAGCTGTTTTTT | CASRIKFWRDTGELFF | . | TRBJ2-2 | TRBV7-8 | 16 | once
TGTGGGGCCCCCAGGGCGATCACAGATACGCAGTATTTT | CGAPRAITDTQYF | . | TRBJ2-3 | TRBV7-7 | 13 | .
TGTGCCAGCTCACCACCGAGTAAAACTGAAGCTTTCTTT | CASSPPSKTEAFF | . | TRBJ1-1 | TRBV18 | 13 | .
TGTGCCAGAGGGACTAGTCTTAAAACGTTCTTC | CARGTSLKTFF | TRBD2 | TRBJ2-1 | TRBV5-3 | 11 | .
TGTGCCAGCAGCTTAGTGGGGCTAGGCAATCAGCCCCAGCATTTT | CASSLVGLGNQPQHF | . | TRBJ1-5 | TRBV7-2 | 15 | few
TGTGCCAGCAGTTCCACTAGCGGGACGGCAGGGGAGCTGTTTTTT | CASSSTSGTAGELFF | TRBD2 | TRBJ2-2 | TRBV27 | 15 | few
TGTGCCAGCGGTCCGGGACAACGCTACGAGCAGTACTTC | CASGPGQRYEQYF | . | TRBJ2-7 | TRBV11-2 | 13 | .
TGTGCCAGCAGCCTAGCGGGAGCAGTTTACGAGCAGTACTTC | CASSLAGAVYEQYF | TRBD2 | TRBJ2-7 | TRBV28 | 14 | .
TGCGCCAGCAGCTATCGGACAGGGCTTGGCTACACCTTC | CASSYRTGLGYTF | TRBD1 | TRBJ1-2 | TRBV5-1 | 13 | .
TGTGCCAGCAGCCCCCTGGGCAGCGGAGGGACTGAAGCTTTCTTT | CASSPLGSGGTEAFF | . | TRBJ1-1 | TRBV9 | 15 | .
TGTGCCAGCAGTTTCGGGCAGGGGTCTGGAAACACCATATATTTT | CASSFGQGSGNTIYF | . | TRBJ1-3 | TRBV27 | 15 | .
TGTGCCAGTAGCCCGACAGGGTCCAGCAATCAGCCCCAGCATTTT | CASSPTGSSNQPQHF | TRBD1 | TRBJ1-5 | TRBV19 | 15 | .
TGTGCCAGCAGGTCCTTAGCGGGAAACTACAATGAGCAGTTCTTC | CASRSLAGNYNEQFF | TRBD2 | TRBJ2-1 | TRBV11-2 | 15 | .
TGCGCCAGCAGCCGGGACAGGGAGACCCAGTACTTC | CASSRDRETQYF | TRBD1 | TRBJ2-5 | TRBV4-1 | 12 | few
TGTGCCAGCAAAGCGGACAGGGGGGTTCAGCCCCAGCATTTT | CASKADRGVQPQHF | TRBD1 | TRBJ1-5 | TRBV2 | 14 | .
TGTGCTAGTGGTTTGGTAAGCAAGCGGGGAGCCTACGAGCAGTACTTC | CASGLVSKRGAYEQYF | TRBD2 | TRBJ2-7 | TRBV12-5 | 16 | .